The rows below give T cell receptor beta chains drawn from one sample of a study of T cell repertoires in cytomegalovirus infection. TCRdb itself ran the reads through MiXCR, one entry per CDR3 protein. This sample carries more than 400,000 distinct CDR3 sequences, about 26% of them seen once, and the ten largest clones take less than 15%. The sequenced material came from PBMCs. These receptors were collected from a human donor in good health (CMV status not recorded). Some clones in this sample may be carry-over from other donors' samples. Each CDR3 is given with its conserved first and last residue. A D gene is named only where the DNA matches it firmly. Part of the rows lack a size; the others show once, few, many or a class for expanded clones.

>.|few|TRBV20-1|TRBJ2-7
TGCAGTGCCCCGGGCAGCTACGACTCCTACGAGCAGTACTTC
CSAPGSYDSYEQYF
>.|many|TRBV24-1|TRBJ1-5
TGTGCCACCAGTGACTCCCGGGACCTTACTTATCAGCCCCAGCATTTT
CATSDSRDLTYQPQHF
>.|many|TRBV7-2|TRBJ2-3
TGTGCCAGCAGCTTAGGTGGGGGAGTCTCGACAGATACGCAGTATTTT
CASSLGGGVSTDTQYF
>.|once|TRBV4-1|TRBJ2-5
TGCGCCAGCAGCCAAGATCCACTGGCCGAGACCCAGTACTTC
CASSQDPLAETQYF
>.|.|TRBV20-1|TRBJ2-1
TGCAGTGCTAGATTGGGAACTGGCAACAATGAGCAGTTCTTC
CSARLGTGNNEQFF
>.|.|TRBV5-1|TRBJ2-7
TGCGCCAGCAGTAGGACAGATTCCTTCTACGAGCAGTACTTC
CASSRTDSFYEQYF
>.|.|TRBV14|TRBJ2-1
TGTGCCAGCAGCCAAGAGACGGTGCGGGTAGGATACAATGAGCAGTTCTTC
CASSQETVRVGYNEQFF
>.|once|TRBV10-3|TRBJ2-1
TGTGCCATCAATTACGGGGGTAACTCCTACAATGAGCAGTTCTTC
CAINYGGNSYNEQFF
>.|.|TRBV28|TRBJ2-7
TGTGCCAGCAGTCTCCTCGGGACGGGGTCTACCTCCTACGAGCAGTACTTC
CASSLLGTGSTSYEQYF
>.|.|TRBV9|TRBJ1-1
TGTGCCAGCAGCGTTGGGACCCAGAACACTGAAGCTTTCTTT
CASSVGTQNTEAFF
>TRBD1|few|TRBV28|TRBJ2-7
TGTGCCAGCAGTACAGGGGCCTACGAGCAGTACTTC
CASSTGAYEQYF
>.|.|TRBV15|TRBJ1-1
TGTGCCACCAGCAGAGATTCATCGGTGAACACTGAAGCTTTCTTT
CATSRDSSVNTEAFF
>.|.|TRBV7-6|TRBJ1-1
TGTGCCAGCAGCCCCATTCCACGGGGGTTGGCCACTGAAGCTTTCTTT
CASSPIPRGLATEAFF
>.|many|TRBV7-2|TRBJ2-3
TGTGCCAGCAGCTTAAGGGAAACAGATACGCAGTATTTT
CASSLRETDTQYF
>TRBD1|many|TRBV7-2|TRBJ2-5
TGTGCCAGCAGCAACGGACAGGGGGGCCAAGAGACCCAGTACTTC
CASSNGQGGQETQYF
>TRBD2|.|TRBV4-2|TRBJ2-1
TGTGCCAGCAGCGACGACAGACTAGCAGTTTACAATGAGCAGTTCTTC
CASSDDRLAVYNEQFF
>.|.|TRBV5-5|TRBJ2-1
TGTGCCAGCAGCTTGGGGCAGGGGACCCTCAATGAGCAGTTCTTC
CASSLGQGTLNEQFF
>TRBD1|.|TRBV7-6|TRBJ2-1
TGTGCCAGCAGCGTTACCGGGACAGGGTTGAATGAGCAGTTCTTC
CASSVTGTGLNEQFF
>TRBD1|.|TRBV7-3|TRBJ1-1
TGTGCCAGCAGGGCCGGGACAGATGAAGCTTTCTTT
CASRAGTDEAFF
>.|many|TRBV7-2|TRBJ1-1
TGTGCCAGCAGCTTAGCTGGGCGATACTCAGACAACACTGAAGCTTTCTTT
CASSLAGRYSDNTEAFF
>TRBD2|many|TRBV5-1|TRBJ2-2
TGCGCCAGCAGCGGACTAGCGGGAAACACCGGGGAGCTGTTTTTT
CASSGLAGNTGELFF
>.|many|TRBV7-6|TRBJ2-5
TGTGCCAGCAGCGTCTCTGGGACACGCGTGTACCAAGAGACCCAGTACTTC
CASSVSGTRVYQETQYF
>.|few|TRBV12-3/TRBV12-4|TRBJ1-3
TGTGCCAGCACCCCACCCCGGGGGTCACCTCCCATATATTTT
CASTPPRGSPPIYF
>TRBD2|.|TRBV20-1|TRBJ2-3
TGCAGTGCTCCCCCCGCGACTAGCGGGAGCCGCACAGATACGCAGTATTTT
CSAPPATSGSRTDTQYF
>TRBD1|.|TRBV27|TRBJ1-2
TGTGCCAGCAGCCCAACATGGGGGACAGGGGGCGAAACCCATGGCTACACCTTC
CASSPTWGTGGETHGYTF
>TRBD2|.|TRBV28|TRBJ2-3
TGTGCCAGCAGTTTCGGGGGGAAAAACGGGGATACGCAGTATTTT
CASSFGGKNGDTQYF
>.|few|TRBV25-1|TRBJ1-1
TGTGCCAGCAGTGAAATTGATAGGACTGAAGCTTTCTTT
CASSEIDRTEAFF
>.|.|TRBV30|TRBJ2-7
TGTGCCTGGAGTCCTGACAGGATCTACGAGCAGTACTTC
CAWSPDRIYEQYF
>.|many|TRBV7-3|TRBJ2-1
TGTGCCAGCAGCCTTCGTATGGACAATGAGCAGTTCTTC
CASSLRMDNEQFF
>TRBD1|few|TRBV7-2|TRBJ1-1
TGTGCCAGCAGCTTGGCCGGGACAGGGGTCACTGAAGCTTTCTTT
CASSLAGTGVTEAFF
>TRBD1|many|TRBV7-2|TRBJ1-2
TGTGCCAGCAGCTTAGTTTGGACAGGGGGCGCAGGCAACTATGGCTACACCTTC
CASSLVWTGGAGNYGYTF
>.|.|TRBV6-6|TRBJ2-2
TGTGCCAGCAGTTCCCCAATAGCGGTTTCGGGCACCGGGGAGCTGTTTTTT
CASSSPIAVSGTGELFF
>.|.|TRBV20-1|TRBJ2-1
TGCAGTGCCTGGGGGGAGAACTACTACAATGAGCAGTTCTTC
CSAWGENYYNEQFF
>.|few|TRBV5-6|TRBJ1-6
TGTGCCAGCAGCTTGATAGGTCCCCCCGATAATTCACCCCTCCACTTT
CASSLIGPPDNSPLHF
>.|many|TRBV7-3|TRBJ1-1
TGTGCCAGCAGCTTAACGGGGGCGTCGGCCACTGAAGCTTTCTTT
CASSLTGASATEAFF
>TRBD1|few|TRBV7-2|TRBJ2-2
TGTGCCAGCAGCTTATCCCGCCTCAGGGGGCTAGCCACCGGGGAGCTGTTTTTT
CASSLSRLRGLATGELFF
>.|.|TRBV7-9|TRBJ2-1
TGTGCCAGCAGCCTTGGGGGTGAGCGGGCCTACAATGAGCAGTTCTTC
CASSLGGERAYNEQFF
>TRBD2|many|TRBV7-2|TRBJ2-7
TGTGCCAGCAGCTTAGACGGGACTAGCGGGAGCTGGGCCTACGAGCAGTACTTC
CASSLDGTSGSWAYEQYF
>TRBD1|.|TRBV28|TRBJ1-1
TGTGCCAGCAGTTTCGTAGACAGGGACACTGAAGCTTTCTTT
CASSFVDRDTEAFF
>.|.|TRBV5-1|TRBJ2-5
TGCGCCAGCAGACCAGGGACGGTGAAAGAGACCCAGTACTTC
CASRPGTVKETQYF
>.|.|TRBV7-8|TRBJ1-5
TGTGCCAGCAGCTTAGCGTGGCAGGGGTATCAGCCCCAGCATTTT
CASSLAWQGYQPQHF
>TRBD2|few|TRBV7-2|TRBJ2-7
TGTGCCAGCAGCCCGGGGGAGGGGAAGTACTTC
CASSPGEGKYF
>TRBD2|.|TRBV11-2|TRBJ2-4
TGTGCCAGCAGCTTCAACCCGGGAGGGGGAAACATTCAGTACTTC
CASSFNPGGGNIQYF
>TRBD2|many|TRBV12-3/TRBV12-4|TRBJ2-7
TGTGCCAGCAGTCTAGTCCGCGGGAGCTTCTACGAGCAGTACTTC
CASSLVRGSFYEQYF
>.|.|TRBV27|TRBJ2-7
TGTGCCAGCAGTTTATCTTCCGGGCTGACCTCCTACGAGCAGTACTTC
CASSLSSGLTSYEQYF